This record concerns one TCR beta chain sequence. As yet, its antigen is unknown. Data came from immunoSEQ multiplex PCR; TCRdb stores just in-frame clones and leaves some out. The table has roughly 10,000 clones, just under 90% seen once. The CDR3 spans 16 residues. The germline gives CDR1 MNHNY, CDR2 SVGAGI (reference sequence). V was pared by 0 bases and J by 1 base, with 10 bases between. This specimen belongs to a study of PD-1 blockade in classical Hodgkin lymphoma. Study conclusions and caveats: Researchers reported that CD4+ TCR diversity, though not CD8+, rose significantly by C4D1. Reported findings placed baseline TCR diversity lower in newly diagnosed patients (compared with healthy donors). The diversity seen at baseline in complete responders resembled that of newly diagnosed patients.

Sample time point: cycle 4 day 1 (C4D1), after five to seven weeks of nivolumab. Every patient experienced relapse after autologous stem cell transplantation, and brentuximab vedotin exposure varied. The clonotype comes from a human donor with classical Hodgkin lymphoma. Sample: peripheral blood mononuclear cells (PBMCs), taken before the fourth cycle of nivolumab. This rearrangement joins TRBV6-6 to TRBJ1-5; D is ambiguous. The CDR3 coding sequence is TGTGCCAGCAGTTACTCGGTAGGGCAGAGCAATCAGCCCCAGCATTTT. It translates to CASSYSVGQSNQPQHF.